Following are 12 T cell receptor beta chains from one sample sequenced in a study of beta chain features in type 1 diabetes. Expressed TCRB transcripts got sequenced, as all isolated RNA was reverse transcribed. Libraries were prepared by immunoSEQ multiplex PCR; TCRdb keeps only in-frame clonotypes and omits some of them. The table has 150,000 to 170,000 clones, about 8.1% seen once; the top ten hold nearly 0.65%. Input material: central memory CD4+ T cells from blood. Receptor source: a man younger than 30 in good health.

In this sample, this clone turned up a few times. The rearrangement uses TRBV28 and TRBJ2-7, with D maybe TRBD2 (5 bases). The V end lost 1 base, the J end lost 3 bases, and 13 bases lay between the germline ends. The length of the CDR3 is 15 residues. Germline lookup yields CDR1 MDHEN and CDR2 SYDVKM. CDR3 DNA sequence: TGTGCCAGCAGTTTATATAGTCCAGGAGGCTACGAGCAGTACTTC. This gives the protein CASSLYSPGGYEQYF.

On this clone: This sequence may be a read error, since a much larger clone differs from it by one base. CDR3 in amino acids: CASSFGASTDTQYF. DNA for the CDR3: TGTGCCAGCAGCTTTGGGGCTAGCACAGATACGCAGTATTTT. The rearrangement joins TRBV5-4 to TRBJ2-3, with D possibly TRBD1 on 5 matching bases. The V and J ends lost 2 bases and 0 bases respectively, with 7 bases between them. CDR1 SGHNT and CDR2 YYREEE come from the germline V gene (reference sequence). The CDR3 runs to 14 residues.

V is TRBV18 and J is TRBJ1-1; 8 positions match TRBD1. This CDR3 is 16 amino acids long. Trimming removed 4 bases from V and 0 bases from J; junction bases left unmatched: 7. CDR1 and CDR2 from the germline V gene are KGHSH and LQKENI. CDR3 sequence reads: CASSLGQGRMNTEAFF. The CDR3, as DNA: TGTGCCAGCTCACTAGGACAGGGACGAATGAACACTGAAGCTTTCTTT.

The V and J genes are TRBV9 and TRBJ2-2, with D tentatively TRBD2 (7 bases). Germline V gene lookup returns CDR1 SGDLS and CDR2 YYNGEE. Trimming took 4 bases from V and 2 from J, leaving 12 bases between them. This CDR3 has 15 residues. Written as DNA, the CDR3 is TGTGCCAGCAGCCCGCGGGGGCCCAACACCGGGGAGCTGTTTTTT. It translates to CASSPRGPNTGELFF.

This clone was observed a handful of times. The gene calls are TRBV7-3 and TRBJ2-7; perhaps TRBD1 as D (5 bases). Germline V lookup: CDR1 SGHTA, CDR2 FQGTGA. V was trimmed by 3 bases and J by 1 base, leaving 13 bases between them. The CDR3 spans 15 residues. CDR3 DNA: TGTGCCAGCAGCTTGGGGCAGGGAAGGTCCTACGAGCAGTACTTC. Amino acid sequence: CASSLGQGRSYEQYF. Together with reference TRBV7-3 and TRBJ2-7, the CDR3 gives the full variable domain: GAGVSQTPSNKVTEKGKYVELRCDPISGHTALYWYRQSLGQGPEFLIYFQGTGAADDSGLPNDRFFAVRPEGSVSTLKIQRTERGDSAVYLCASSLGQGRSYEQYFGPGTRLTVT.

In this sample, this clone turned up a few times. The chain is built from TRBV29-1 and TRBJ2-3; TRBD2 agrees at 15 bases. This CDR3 has 17 residues. V lost 5 bases, J lost 2 bases, and 8 bases stayed unmatched. CDR1 and CDR2 (germline): SQVTM, ANQGSEA. CDR3 loop: CSVTGTSGGSPTDTQYF. The CDR3 DNA follows: TGCAGCGTTACCGGGACTAGCGGGGGGTCCCCCACAGATACGCAGTATTTT.

CDR3 protein: CASSKRGLADTEAFF. CDR3 coding DNA: TGTGCCAGCAGTAAACGAGGGCTGGCCGACACTGAAGCTTTCTTT. The genes are TRBV7-3 and TRBJ1-1; D not resolved. Trimming removed 6 bases at V and 3 bases at J, with 17 bases between. The CDR3 has 15 amino acids. Per germline, CDR1 SGHTA and CDR2 FQGTGA.

This clone has only a few counts. This sequence joins TRBV11-1 and TRBJ2-5; D perhaps matches TRBD2 (6 bases). V was trimmed by 1 base and J by 2 bases, leaving 14 bases between them. The V gene's germline CDR1 is SGHAT and CDR2 FQDESV (reference sequence). CDR3 length: 16 residues. CDR3: CASSLVWRAGQETQYF. In DNA, the CDR3 is TGTGCCAGCAGCTTAGTCTGGAGGGCAGGACAAGAGACCCAGTACTTC.

The chain has TRBV7-2 and TRBJ2-5; 7 bases are a match to TRBD2. The J call is uncertain, as TRBJ2-7 better fits the DNA end. Germline V gene data show CDR1 as SGHTA and CDR2 as FQGNSA. The CDR3 runs to 15 residues. The CDR3 region has the DNA TGTGCCAGCAGCCCCCCCCGAGCGGGGACCTACGAGCAGTACTTC. Translation gives CASSPPRAGTYEQYF.

This clone was found a few times. V is TRBV30 and J is TRBJ2-5, with a tentative D call TRBD2 (7 bases). The CDR3 is 14 amino acids. V was shortened by 2 bases and J by 5 bases, with 15 bases between the two germline ends. CDR1 and CDR2 from the germline V gene are GTSNPN and SVGIG (reference sequence). CDR3 sequence: CAWSQGGARETQYF. CDR3 nucleotides: TGTGCCTGGAGTCAAGGGGGGGCTCGGGAGACCCAGTACTTC.

This clone has only a few counts. The rearrangement uses TRBV7-2 and TRBJ2-3; 7 bases fit TRBD2. The CDR3 is 16 residues long. V was pared by 1 base and J by 3 bases, with 7 bases of the junction left unmatched. Germline V CDR1 and CDR2: SGHTA, FQGNSA. The CDR3 DNA follows: TGTGCCAGCAGCTTAGGCGGGAGATGGACTACAGATACGCAGTATTTT. This translates into CASSLGGRWTTDTQYF.

About this clone: This same CDR3 is encoded by further DNA sequences in the sample. J is TRBJ2-5 and V is TRBV15; tentative D call: TRBD1 (6 bases). Germline V gene lookup returns CDR1 LNHNV and CDR2 YYDKDF (reference sequence). The V end was cut by 0 bases, the J end by 3 bases, with 8 bases between. The CDR3 covers 14 residues. The CDR3 loop is CATSREDRKETQYF. In nucleotides, the CDR3 is TGTGCCACCAGCAGAGAGGACAGAAAAGAGACCCAGTACTTC.